This is a list of T cell receptor beta chains from one sample in a study of T-cell memory formation after mild COVID-19. A single record per CDR3 protein comes from TCRdb applying MiXCR to the 5' RACE reads. The sample shows hundreds of thousands of distinct CDR3 sequences, 15% to 20% of them seen only once. Sequences were obtained from PBMCs or a T cell subset sorted from them (not recorded which). All receptors derive from an adult woman who had mild COVID-19 (a few samples of this study predate the infection). Cell type and time point are not known. The CDR3 runs from the conserved cysteine through the conserved F or W. The order of the fields is CDR3 DNA, CDR3 protein, clone size, V gene, D gene, J gene. The D gene is left open where the match is weak. The size of a clone is reported for some rows only, either as once, few or many, or as a class for expanded clones.

TGTGCCAGCGGGCGGACACCCATGCGGGAGACCCAGTACTTC CASGRTPMRETQYF once TRBV12-3/TRBV12-4 NA TRBJ2-5
TGCAGTGCTAGATTTCCCGGGACAATTTACAATGAGCAGTTCTTC CSARFPGTIYNEQFF few TRBV20-1 NA TRBJ2-1
TGTGCCAGCAGGCGGACTAGCGGGAGTACGTCCTACGAGCAGTACTTC CASRRTSGSTSYEQYF NA TRBV6-5 TRBD2 TRBJ2-7
TGTGCCAGCAGCTTATCGGTGGGCGGCTACACCTTC CASSLSVGGYTF few TRBV5-6 NA TRBJ1-2
TGTGCCAGCATTAGAGGTTTGCGAACTGAAGCTTTCTTT CASIRGLRTEAFF NA TRBV6-6 NA TRBJ1-1
TGTGCCAGCAGCTTGATGGGGGGCGAAGAGACCCAGTACTTC CASSLMGGEETQYF few TRBV11-2 NA TRBJ2-5
TGTGCCAGCAGCGCGACAGGGGTACTCTACTACGAGCAGTACTTC CASSATGVLYYEQYF NA TRBV7-9 TRBD1 TRBJ2-7
TGTGCCAGCTCACCTTCCGGTGGCGACTCCGAGCAGTTCTTC CASSPSGGDSEQFF NA TRBV18 NA TRBJ2-1
TGTGCCAGCAGCGTCCGTGGACAGGGGGAAGGCTACACCTTC CASSVRGQGEGYTF NA TRBV7-9 TRBD1 TRBJ1-2
TGTGCCAGCAGCGGCGACAGGAGCACAGATACGCAGTATTTT CASSGDRSTDTQYF NA TRBV11-3 NA TRBJ2-3
TGTGCCAGCAGAGCCGGGGGGTATGGCTACACCTTC CASRAGGYGYTF many TRBV12-3/TRBV12-4 NA TRBJ1-2
TGCGCCAGCAGCCAAGCAATAGGGACTAGCGGGGAGACCCAGTACTTC CASSQAIGTSGETQYF few TRBV4-3 TRBD2 TRBJ2-5
TGCAGTGCTGATAGGGGACAGGGGGCGCGAGAGCAGTACTTC CSADRGQGAREQYF few TRBV20-1 TRBD1 TRBJ2-7
TGTGCCAGCAGCGTAGAGGGCAGCGGGGGGGCCGGGGAGCTGTTTTTT CASSVEGSGGAGELFF NA TRBV9 TRBD2 TRBJ2-2
TGTGCCAGCAGCCCCCCGCTTACCGGGACAGGGTCTGGCGAGCAGTACTTC CASSPPLTGTGSGEQYF few TRBV3-1 TRBD1 TRBJ2-7
TGTGCCAGCAGCGGGGACAGGGGGTCGACTAATGAAAAACTGTTTTTT CASSGDRGSTNEKLFF few TRBV9 TRBD1 TRBJ1-4
TGTGCCACCAGTGATCCCCGGCAGGGGCACTACGAGCAGTACTTC CATSDPRQGHYEQYF few TRBV24-1 NA TRBJ2-7
TGTGCCAGCAGAGAGACTAGCGGGGGGGCCTTAGATACGCAGTATTTT CASRETSGGALDTQYF few TRBV2 TRBD2 TRBJ2-3
TGTGCCAGCAGTCATACCGGGACAGGGGGCGATGAGCAGTTCTTC CASSHTGTGGDEQFF NA TRBV6-4 TRBD1 TRBJ2-1
TGCGCCAGCACCCTTCGACAGGGCGATTCACCCCTCCACTTT CASTLRQGDSPLHF many TRBV5-1 TRBD1 TRBJ1-6
TGTGCCAGCAGCCCGGGGACTAGCGGGAGTGCTGAGACCCAGTACTTC CASSPGTSGSAETQYF NA TRBV9 TRBD2 TRBJ2-5
TGTGCCAGCAGGGGGGGGGTCGGAGATACGCAGTATTTT CASRGGVGDTQYF many TRBV9 TRBD2 TRBJ2-3
TGTGCCAGCAGGCTGACAGACCTCTCCTACAATGAGCAGTTCTTC CASRLTDLSYNEQFF few TRBV12-3/TRBV12-4 NA TRBJ2-1
TGCAGTGCTATGCGACAGACCCCTTCCTACAATGAGCAGTTCTTC CSAMRQTPSYNEQFF NA TRBV20-1 NA TRBJ2-1
TGTGCCAGCAGTCCCCCGACTGGTCAGGCTTTCTTT CASSPPTGQAFF NA TRBV6-1 NA TRBJ1-1
TGCAGTGCTAGAGGCCCGGGATACAACACTGAAGCTTTCTTT CSARGPGYNTEAFF few TRBV20-1 NA TRBJ1-1
TGCGCCAGCAGCCCGGGTCGAGGGCGGGGGGAGACCCAGTACTTC CASSPGRGRGETQYF NA TRBV4-1 TRBD2 TRBJ2-5
TGTGCCAGCAGTTTAGAGTTGGCGGGGGGCGCAGGAGAGACCCAGTACTTC CASSLELAGGAGETQYF NA TRBV12-3/TRBV12-4 TRBD2 TRBJ2-5
TGTGCCACCAGCACCCCCGGGGGGGCTACCTACGAGCAGTACTTC CATSTPGGATYEQYF NA TRBV15 TRBD2 TRBJ2-7
TGTGCCACCAGCGCACGACAAAGACAGGGTTTATATGAGCAGTACTTC CATSARQRQGLYEQYF few TRBV15 TRBD1 TRBJ2-7
TGCAGTGCTTTCCACAGCGGCAGGGCCACTAACTATGGCTACACCTTC CSAFHSGRATNYGYTF NA TRBV20-1 NA TRBJ1-2
TGCAGTGCTAGAGATGAAAGGGAGACCCAGTACTTC CSARDERETQYF NA TRBV20-1 NA TRBJ2-5
TGTGACAGCAGTAAGTCTGTGGGGAGCTCCTACGAGCAGTACTTC CDSSKSVGSSYEQYF NA TRBV2 NA TRBJ2-7
TGTGCCAGCAGCTTTAGGGAGCTGTTTTTT CASSFRELFF few TRBV7-9 NA TRBJ2-2
TGTGCCAGCAGTTGGTCGGTGAACACTGAAGCTTTCTTT CASSWSVNTEAFF NA TRBV12-3/TRBV12-4 NA TRBJ1-1
TGTGCCAGCAGTCAAGACAGGTGGGCAGGGAATGAGCAGTTCTTC CASSQDRWAGNEQFF NA TRBV11-2 NA TRBJ2-1
TGTGCCTCCCGGCCCAGGATGAGCACAGATACGCAGTATTTT CASRPRMSTDTQYF few TRBV6-1 NA TRBJ2-3
TGCAGTGCTAGAGGATCCGCTGCGGAGCAGTTCTTC CSARGSAAEQFF few TRBV20-1 NA TRBJ2-1
TGTGCCAGCAGCTTAAGTATCGGCGCTGGAGGAATCGCTGAAGCTTTCTTT CASSLSIGAGGIAEAFF NA TRBV7-2 NA TRBJ1-1
TGCGCCAGCAGCTTGACGGCTAGTGTCGGAGATACGCAGTATTTT CASSLTASVGDTQYF few TRBV5-1 NA TRBJ2-3
TGTGCCAGCAGCTTGGAGGGGTACCAAGAGACCCGGTACTTC CASSLEGYQETRYF NA TRBV7-3 NA TRBJ2-5
TGCGCCAGCAGCTTAAACGGACAGGCCGCCGACGAGCAGTACTTC CASSLNGQAADEQYF few TRBV5-1 TRBD1 TRBJ2-7
TGTGCCAGCAGTGAAGCTGCGTATAACTATGGCTACACCTTC CASSEAAYNYGYTF NA TRBV6-1 NA TRBJ1-2
TGTGCCAGCAGCCACCCCCCCTCGGACGGTGACGGGGAGCTGTTTTTT CASSHPPSDGDGELFF few TRBV3-1 NA TRBJ2-2
TGTGCCAGCAGTTCCACTCCCGGGGGGAACACTGAAGCTTTCTTT CASSSTPGGNTEAFF NA TRBV6-5 NA TRBJ1-1
TGTGCCAGCAGCCAGGACCAGTTCACTGAAGCTTTCTTT CASSQDQFTEAFF many TRBV3-1 NA TRBJ1-1
TGTGCCAGCATCCTCGACAGCAATCAGCCCCAGCATTTT CASILDSNQPQHF NA TRBV6-1 NA TRBJ1-5
TGTGCCAGCAGATCCGGGACAGGGTTGCACGAGCAGTACTTC CASRSGTGLHEQYF few TRBV27 TRBD1 TRBJ2-7
TGCGCCAGCAGCCCAGGACAGGGGGGCGACTATGGCTACACCTTC CASSPGQGGDYGYTF NA TRBV5-1 TRBD1 TRBJ1-2
TGTGCCATCAGGGTAGCGGGAGGCTACAATGAGCAGTTCTTC CAIRVAGGYNEQFF NA TRBV10-3 TRBD2 TRBJ2-1